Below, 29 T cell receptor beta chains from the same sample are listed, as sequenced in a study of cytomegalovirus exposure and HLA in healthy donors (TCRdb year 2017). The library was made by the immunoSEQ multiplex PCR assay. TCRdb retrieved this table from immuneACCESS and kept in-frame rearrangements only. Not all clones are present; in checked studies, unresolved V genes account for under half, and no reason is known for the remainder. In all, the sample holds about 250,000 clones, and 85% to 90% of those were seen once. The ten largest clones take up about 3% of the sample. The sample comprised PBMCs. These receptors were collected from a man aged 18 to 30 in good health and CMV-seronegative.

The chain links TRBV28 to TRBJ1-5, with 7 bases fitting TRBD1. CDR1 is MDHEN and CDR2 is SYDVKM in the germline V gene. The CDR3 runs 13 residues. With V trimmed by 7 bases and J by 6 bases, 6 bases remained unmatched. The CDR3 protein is CASKGQTIQPQHF. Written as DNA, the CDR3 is TGTGCCAGCAAGGGACAGACCATTCAGCCCCAGCATTTT.

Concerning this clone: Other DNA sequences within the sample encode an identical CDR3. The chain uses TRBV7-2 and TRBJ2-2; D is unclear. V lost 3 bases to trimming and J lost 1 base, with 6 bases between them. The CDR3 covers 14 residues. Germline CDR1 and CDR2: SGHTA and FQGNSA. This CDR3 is CASSLERNTGELFF. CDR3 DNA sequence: TGTGCCAGCAGCTTGGAGCGGAACACCGGGGAGCTGTTTTTT.

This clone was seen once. The CDR3 nucleotides are TGCGCCAGCAGCCAGTTAGCGGGAGGGCTTTACGAGCAGTACTTC. This codes for CASSQLAGGLYEQYF. The chain has TRBV4-1 and TRBJ2-7; 11 bases match TRBD2. The V gene's germline CDR1 is MGHRA and CDR2 YSYEKL. There are 15 residues in the CDR3. Trimming removed 3 bases from V and 4 bases from J; junction bases left unmatched: 5.

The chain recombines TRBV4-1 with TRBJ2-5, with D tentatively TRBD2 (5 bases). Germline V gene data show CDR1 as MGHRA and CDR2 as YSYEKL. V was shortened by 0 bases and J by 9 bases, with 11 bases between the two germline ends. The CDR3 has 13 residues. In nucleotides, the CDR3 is TGCGCCAGCAGCCAAGACCCGGGGATGCCCCAGTACTTC. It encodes CASSQDPGMPQYF.

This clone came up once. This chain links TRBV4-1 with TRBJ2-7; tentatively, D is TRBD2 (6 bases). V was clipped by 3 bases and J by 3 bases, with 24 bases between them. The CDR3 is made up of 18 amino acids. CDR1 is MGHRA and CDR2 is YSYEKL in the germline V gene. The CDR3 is CASSQDSLEGPGHYEQYF. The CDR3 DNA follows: TGCGCCAGCAGCCAGGACTCCCTGGAGGGCCCAGGGCACTACGAGCAGTACTTC.

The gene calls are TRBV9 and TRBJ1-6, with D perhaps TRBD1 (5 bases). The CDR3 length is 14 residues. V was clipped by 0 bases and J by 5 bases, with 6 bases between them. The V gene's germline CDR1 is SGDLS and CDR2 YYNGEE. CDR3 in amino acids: CASSVGGNNSPLHF. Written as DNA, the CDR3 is TGTGCCAGCAGCGTAGGGGGCAATAATTCACCCCTCCACTTT.

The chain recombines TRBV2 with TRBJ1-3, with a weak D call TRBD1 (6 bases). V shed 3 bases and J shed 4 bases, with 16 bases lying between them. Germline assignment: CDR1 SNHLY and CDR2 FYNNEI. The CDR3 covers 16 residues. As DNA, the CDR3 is TGTGCCAGCAGTGAGACACGGACAGTTGGGGGAAACACCATATATTTT. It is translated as CASSETRTVGGNTIYF.

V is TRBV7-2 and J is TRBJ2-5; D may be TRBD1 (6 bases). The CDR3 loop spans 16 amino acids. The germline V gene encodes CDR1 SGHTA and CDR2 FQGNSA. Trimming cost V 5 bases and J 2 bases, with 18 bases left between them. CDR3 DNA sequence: TGTGCCAGCAGCGTACTCGGGGCAGGGGTACAAGAGACCCAGTACTTC. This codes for CASSVLGAGVQETQYF.

CDR3 DNA sequence: TGTGCCAGCAGCTTAGTAGCGGGCTATGGCTACACCTTC. It yields the protein CASSLVAGYGYTF. The chain joins TRBV7-9 to TRBJ1-2; no definite D call. The V end lost 1 base, the J end lost 4 bases, and 7 bases lay between the germline ends. The V gene's germline CDR1 is SEHNR and CDR2 FQNEAQ (reference sequence). The CDR3 is 13 residues long.

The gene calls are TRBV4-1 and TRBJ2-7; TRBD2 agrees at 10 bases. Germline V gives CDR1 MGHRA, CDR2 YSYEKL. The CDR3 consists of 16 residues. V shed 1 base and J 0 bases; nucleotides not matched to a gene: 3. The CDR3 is CASSQALAGASYEQYF. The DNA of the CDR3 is TGCGCCAGCAGCCAAGCTCTAGCGGGAGCCTCCTACGAGCAGTACTTC.

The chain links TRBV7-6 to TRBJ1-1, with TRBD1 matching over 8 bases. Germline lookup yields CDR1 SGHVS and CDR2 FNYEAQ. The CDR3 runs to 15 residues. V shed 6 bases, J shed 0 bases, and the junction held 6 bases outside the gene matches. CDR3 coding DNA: TGTGCCAGCAGTTCAGGGGGCGGCTTGAACACTGAAGCTTTCTTT. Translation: CASSSGGGLNTEAFF.

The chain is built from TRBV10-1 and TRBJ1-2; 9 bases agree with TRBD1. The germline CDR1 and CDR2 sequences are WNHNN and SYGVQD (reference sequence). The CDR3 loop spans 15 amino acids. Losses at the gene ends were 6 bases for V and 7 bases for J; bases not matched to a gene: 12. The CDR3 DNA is TGCGCCAGCAGACCCTTCGGGACAGGGCTAAGTGGCTACACCTTC. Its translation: CASRPFGTGLSGYTF.

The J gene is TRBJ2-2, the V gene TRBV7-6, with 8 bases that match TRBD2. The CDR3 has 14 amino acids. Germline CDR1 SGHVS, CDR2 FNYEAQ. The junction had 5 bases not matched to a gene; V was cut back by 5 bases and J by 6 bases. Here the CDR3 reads CASSPGLEAGELFF. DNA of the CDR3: TGTGCCAGCAGCCCGGGACTAGAGGCCGGGGAGCTGTTTTTT.

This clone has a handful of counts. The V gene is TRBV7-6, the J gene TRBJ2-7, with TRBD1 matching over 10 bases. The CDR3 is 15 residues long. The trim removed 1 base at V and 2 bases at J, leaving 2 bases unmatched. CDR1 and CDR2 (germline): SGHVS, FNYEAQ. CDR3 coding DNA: TGTGCCAGCAGCTTAGAGGACAGGGGGACCTACGAGCAGTACTTC. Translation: CASSLEDRGTYEQYF. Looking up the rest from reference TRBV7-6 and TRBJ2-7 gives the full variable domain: GAGVSQSPRYKVTKRGQDVALRCDPISGHVSLYWYRQALGQGPEFLTYFNYEAQQDKSGLPNDRFSAERPEGSISTLTIQRTEQRDSAMYRCASSLEDRGTYEQYFGPGTRLTVT.

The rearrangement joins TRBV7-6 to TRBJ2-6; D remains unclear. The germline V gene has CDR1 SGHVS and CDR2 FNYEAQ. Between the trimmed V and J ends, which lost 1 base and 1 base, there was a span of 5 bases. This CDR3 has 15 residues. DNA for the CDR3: TGTGCCAGCAGCTTAGACCTATCTGGGGCCAACGTCCTGACTTTC. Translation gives CASSLDLSGANVLTF.

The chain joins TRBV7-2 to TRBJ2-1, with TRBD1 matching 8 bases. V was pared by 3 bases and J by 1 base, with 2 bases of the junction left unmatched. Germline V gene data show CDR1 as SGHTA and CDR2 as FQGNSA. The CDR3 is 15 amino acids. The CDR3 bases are TGTGCCAGCAGCTTTGACAGGGGTTCCTACAATGAGCAGTTCTTC. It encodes CASSFDRGSYNEQFF. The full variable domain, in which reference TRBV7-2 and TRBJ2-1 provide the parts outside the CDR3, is GAGVSQSPSNKVTEKGKDVELRCDPISGHTALYWYRQSLGQGLEFLIYFQGNSAPDKSGLPSDRFSAERTGGSVSTLTIQRTQQEDSAVYLCASSFDRGSYNEQFFGPGTRLTVL.

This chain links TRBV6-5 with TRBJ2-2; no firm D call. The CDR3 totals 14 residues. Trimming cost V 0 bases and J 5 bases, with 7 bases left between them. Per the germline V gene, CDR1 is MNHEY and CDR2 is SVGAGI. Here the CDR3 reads CASSYSSTTGELFF. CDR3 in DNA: TGTGCCAGCAGTTACTCTTCTACTACCGGGGAGCTGTTTTTT.

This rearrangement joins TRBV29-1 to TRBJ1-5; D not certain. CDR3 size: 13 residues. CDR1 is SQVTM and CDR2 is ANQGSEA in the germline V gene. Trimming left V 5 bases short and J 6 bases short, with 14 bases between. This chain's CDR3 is CSVTPLDAQPQHF. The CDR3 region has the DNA TGCAGCGTTACCCCCCTAGACGCTCAGCCCCAGCATTTT. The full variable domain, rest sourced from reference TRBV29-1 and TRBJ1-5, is SAVISQKPSRDICQRGTSLTIQCQVDSQVTMMFWYRQQPGQSLTLIATANQGSEATYESGFVIDKFPISRPNLTFSTLTVSNMSPEDSSIYLCSVTPLDAQPQHFGDGTRLSIL.

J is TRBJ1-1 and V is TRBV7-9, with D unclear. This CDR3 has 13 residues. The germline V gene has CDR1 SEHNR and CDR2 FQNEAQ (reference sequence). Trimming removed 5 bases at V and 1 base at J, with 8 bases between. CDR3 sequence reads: CASSPDKNTEAFF. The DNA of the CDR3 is TGTGCCAGCAGCCCAGACAAGAACACTGAAGCTTTCTTT.

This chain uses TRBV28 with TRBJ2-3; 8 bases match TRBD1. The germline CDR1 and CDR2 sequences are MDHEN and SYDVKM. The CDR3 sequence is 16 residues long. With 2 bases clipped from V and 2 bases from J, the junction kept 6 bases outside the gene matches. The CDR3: CASSLRTGSLTDTQYF. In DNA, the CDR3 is TGTGCCAGCAGTTTACGGACAGGGTCCCTCACAGATACGCAGTATTTT.

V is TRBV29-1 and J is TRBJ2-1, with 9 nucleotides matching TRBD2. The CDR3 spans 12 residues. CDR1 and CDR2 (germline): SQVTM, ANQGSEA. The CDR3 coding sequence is TGCACCGCCGTCGCGGGGGGGGGTGAGCAGTTCTTC. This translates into CTAVAGGGEQFF.

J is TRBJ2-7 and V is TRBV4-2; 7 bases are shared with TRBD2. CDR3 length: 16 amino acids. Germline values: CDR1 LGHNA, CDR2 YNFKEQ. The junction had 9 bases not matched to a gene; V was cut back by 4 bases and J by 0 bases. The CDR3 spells CASSLDTSASSYEQYF. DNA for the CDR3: TGTGCCAGCAGCCTCGATACTAGCGCCTCCTCCTACGAGCAGTACTTC.

The CDR3 spells CATGSAGGYTEQFF. DNA for the CDR3: TGTGCCACAGGGAGCGCGGGGGGGTACACGGAGCAGTTCTTC. J is TRBJ2-1 and V is TRBV2; 9 bases fit TRBD2. CDR3 length: 14 amino acids. Looked up from germline, CDR1 is SNHLY and CDR2 is FYNNEI. V was clipped by 10 bases and J by 10 bases; unmatched bases: 14.

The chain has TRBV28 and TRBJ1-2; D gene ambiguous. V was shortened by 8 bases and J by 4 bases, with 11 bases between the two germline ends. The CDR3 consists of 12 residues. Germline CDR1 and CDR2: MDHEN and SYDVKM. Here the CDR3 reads CASRQNIYGYTF. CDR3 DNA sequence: TGTGCCAGCCGACAAAACATCTATGGCTACACCTTC.

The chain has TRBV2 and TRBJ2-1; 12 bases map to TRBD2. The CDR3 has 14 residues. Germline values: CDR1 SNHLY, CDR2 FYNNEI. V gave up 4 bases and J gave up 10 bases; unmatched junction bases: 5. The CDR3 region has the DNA TGTGCCAGCAGTGGACTAGCGGGGGCCGGGGAGCAGTTCTTC. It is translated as CASSGLAGAGEQFF.

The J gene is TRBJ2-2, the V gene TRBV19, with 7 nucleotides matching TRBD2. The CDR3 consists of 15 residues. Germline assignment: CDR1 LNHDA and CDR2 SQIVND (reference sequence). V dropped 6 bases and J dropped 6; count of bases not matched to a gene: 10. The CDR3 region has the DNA TGTGCCAGTAGGACAACCGGGACTAATGCCGGGGAGCTGTTTTTT. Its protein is CASRTTGTNAGELFF.

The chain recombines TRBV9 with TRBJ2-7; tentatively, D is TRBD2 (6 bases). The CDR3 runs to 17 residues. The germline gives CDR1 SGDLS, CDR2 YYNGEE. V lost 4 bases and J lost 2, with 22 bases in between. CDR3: CASSPHAATSRTYEQYF. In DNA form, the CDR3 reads TGTGCCAGCAGCCCTCACGCAGCCACTAGCAGAACCTACGAGCAGTACTTC.

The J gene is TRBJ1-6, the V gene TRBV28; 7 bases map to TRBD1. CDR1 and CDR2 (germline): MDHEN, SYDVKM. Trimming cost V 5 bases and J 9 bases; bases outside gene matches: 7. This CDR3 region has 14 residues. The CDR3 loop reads CASSVGQPPSPLHF. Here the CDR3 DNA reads TGTGCCAGCAGTGTGGGACAGCCGCCTTCACCCCTCCACTTT.

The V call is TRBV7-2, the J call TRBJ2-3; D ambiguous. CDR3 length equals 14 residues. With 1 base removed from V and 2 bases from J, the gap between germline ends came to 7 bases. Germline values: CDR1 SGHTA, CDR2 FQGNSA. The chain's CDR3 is CASSLGSVTDTQYF. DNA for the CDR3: TGTGCCAGCAGCTTAGGAAGCGTCACAGATACGCAGTATTTT.